This TCR beta chain appears in the sequencing data of a study of blood T cell repertoires in COVID-19. Study-level background: Whether acute or convalescent, the COVID-19 samples came from the United States, Italy and Spain. PBMCs, B-cell-depleted T cells, or T cells were the source of the cDNA or gDNA that made up the material.

Here immunoSEQ multiplex PCR was the method, and the copy in TCRdb shows in-frame clones only, minus some. The sample holds 320,000 or so clones; about 90% are singletons and the top ten take approximately 1%. Allocation to cohorts depended on clinical history reported by the participants. The specimen sequenced was PBMCs or T cells enriched from blood (not recorded which). This receptor was taken from a woman aged 30 to 39 who had recovered from COVID-19.

The CDR3 DNA is TGCAGCGTTGGGGTGGCAGGGGGCACTGAAGCTTTCTTT. Its protein product is CSVGVAGGTEAFF. The rearrangement uses TRBV29-1 and TRBJ1-1; TRBD1 agrees at 7 bases. CDR3 length equals 13 residues. Germline lookup yields CDR1 SQVTM and CDR2 ANQGSEA. The trim removed 4 bases at V and 4 bases at J, leaving 6 bases unmatched.